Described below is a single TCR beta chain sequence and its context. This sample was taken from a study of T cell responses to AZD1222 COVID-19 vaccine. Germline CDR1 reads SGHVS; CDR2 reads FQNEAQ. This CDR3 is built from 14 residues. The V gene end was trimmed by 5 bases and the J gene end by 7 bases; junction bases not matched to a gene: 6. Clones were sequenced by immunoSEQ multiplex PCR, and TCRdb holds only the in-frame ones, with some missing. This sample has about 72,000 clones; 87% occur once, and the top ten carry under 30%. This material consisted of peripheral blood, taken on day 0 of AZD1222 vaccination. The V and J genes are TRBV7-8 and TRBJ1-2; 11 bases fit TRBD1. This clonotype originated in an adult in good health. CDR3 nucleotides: TGTGCCAGCAGCGGAGGGACAGGGGGGAGTGGCTACACCTTC. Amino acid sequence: CASSGGTGGSGYTF.